These T cell receptor beta chains were read from a single sample in a study of chronic HIV infection and antiretroviral therapy. TCRdb reprocessed the 5' RACE reads via MiXCR and lists one record per CDR3 protein. The sample yields approximately 47,000 distinct CDR3 sequences, 15% to 20% seen once. The sample was peripheral blood. These receptors were obtained from an adult who had HIV and had not received antiretroviral therapy, or was an uninfected healthy control (not recorded which). Each CDR3 is given with its conserved first and last residue. A D gene is named only where the DNA matches it firmly. A row's size may be missing; if present it is once, few, many or a size class.

length: 12
size: few
D: -
J: TRBJ2-5
V: TRBV28
CDR3: CASSSLGGTQYF
DNA: TGTGCCAGCAGTTCGCTGGGAGGGACCCAGTACTTC

length: 14
size: -
D: -
J: TRBJ2-7
V: TRBV28
CDR3: CATLGSPATYEQYF
DNA: TGTGCCACCCTAGGATCACCTGCCACCTACGAGCAGTACTTC

length: 11
size: once
D: -
J: TRBJ2-1
V: TRBV28
CDR3: CASSPLREQFF
DNA: TGTGCCAGCAGTCCCCTTCGGGAGCAGTTCTTC

length: 16
size: -
D: TRBD1
J: TRBJ1-1
V: TRBV7-6
CDR3: CASSSRDRVPNTEAFF
DNA: TGTGCCAGCAGTTCGAGGGACAGGGTACCGAACACTGAAGCTTTCTTT

length: 15
size: many
D: TRBD1
J: TRBJ2-4
V: TRBV20-1
CDR3: CSARSGDSAKNIQYF
DNA: TGCAGTGCTAGATCCGGGGACAGCGCAAAAAACATTCAGTACTTC

length: 11
size: few
D: -
J: TRBJ1-4
V: TRBV6-5
CDR3: CASSNRGKLFF
DNA: TGTGCCAGCAGTAACCGTGGAAAACTGTTTTTT

length: 13
size: -
D: -
J: TRBJ2-7
V: TRBV2
CDR3: CASNPPVFGEQYF
DNA: TGTGCCAGCAACCCACCGGTGTTTGGGGAGCAGTACTTC

length: 13
size: -
D: -
J: TRBJ1-6
V: TRBV7-9
CDR3: CASSLGGTFSLHF
DNA: TGTGCCAGCAGCTTAGGGGGGACCTTTTCCCTCCACTTT

length: 12
size: few
D: -
J: TRBJ1-5
V: TRBV28
CDR3: CASSLIQMPQHF
DNA: TGTGCCAGCAGTTTGATACAGATGCCCCAGCATTTT

length: 14
size: few
D: TRBD2
J: TRBJ2-1
V: TRBV20-1
CDR3: CSARDLAGAVEQFF
DNA: TGCAGTGCTAGAGACCTAGCGGGAGCGGTTGAGCAGTTCTTC

length: 12
size: -
D: -
J: TRBJ2-5
V: TRBV29-1
CDR3: CSIGGLQETQYF
DNA: TGCAGCATAGGGGGACTCCAAGAGACCCAGTACTTC

length: 15
size: -
D: TRBD1
J: TRBJ1-4
V: TRBV28
CDR3: CASSLGTGINEKLFF
DNA: TGTGCCAGCAGCCTGGGGACAGGGATTAATGAAAAACTGTTTTTT

length: 16
size: few
D: -
J: TRBJ2-6
V: TRBV19
CDR3: CASSTRQHSGANVLTF
DNA: TGTGCCAGTAGTACCCGACAGCACTCTGGGGCCAACGTCCTGACTTTC

length: 17
size: -
D: TRBD1
J: TRBJ2-5
V: TRBV28
CDR3: CASSSAGQGWIGETQYF
DNA: TGTGCCAGCAGTTCCGCCGGACAGGGTTGGATTGGAGAGACCCAGTACTTC

length: 13
size: -
D: -
J: TRBJ1-5
V: TRBV7-8
CDR3: CASSLRSNQPQHF
DNA: TGTGCCAGCAGCTTAAGGAGCAATCAGCCCCAGCATTTT

length: 14
size: -
D: TRBD1
J: TRBJ2-4
V: TRBV28
CDR3: CASSLGDRGNIQYF
DNA: TGTGCCAGCAGTTTAGGGGACAGGGGGAACATTCAGTACTTC

length: 13
size: few
D: -
J: TRBJ1-2
V: TRBV10-3
CDR3: CAISEGPGPGYTF
DNA: TGTGCCATCAGTGAAGGGCCGGGGCCCGGCTACACCTTC

length: 14
size: few
D: -
J: TRBJ2-5
V: TRBV14
CDR3: CASSQGGVKKTQYF
DNA: TGTGCCAGCAGCCAAGGAGGGGTGAAGAAGACCCAGTACTTC

length: 13
size: once
D: -
J: TRBJ2-2
V: TRBV24-1
CDR3: CATNERSAGELFF
DNA: TGTGCCACCAACGAAAGGAGCGCCGGGGAGCTGTTTTTT

length: 14
size: few
D: -
J: TRBJ1-1
V: TRBV2
CDR3: CASKVSRPNTEAFF
DNA: TGTGCCAGCAAAGTGTCGCGGCCGAACACTGAAGCTTTCTTT

length: 12
size: few
D: -
J: TRBJ2-3
V: TRBV20-1
CDR3: CSASRGTDTQYF
DNA: TGCAGTGCTTCACGGGGTACAGATACGCAGTATTTT

length: 16
size: -
D: -
J: TRBJ1-6
V: TRBV6-6
CDR3: CASSYGGDAEGSPLHF
DNA: TGTGCCAGCAGTTACGGCGGGGACGCAGAAGGTTCACCCCTCCACTTT

length: 14
size: -
D: -
J: TRBJ2-3
V: TRBV28
CDR3: CASSFGGSADTQYF
DNA: TGTGCCAGCAGTTTTGGGGGGAGCGCAGATACGCAGTATTTT

length: 16
size: few
D: -
J: TRBJ2-6
V: TRBV5-6
CDR3: CASSPSRASGANVLTF
DNA: TGTGCCAGCAGCCCATCCAGGGCCTCTGGGGCCAACGTCCTGACTTTC

length: 15
size: -
D: -
J: TRBJ1-5
V: TRBV28
CDR3: CASSLWRGGNQPQHF
DNA: TGTGCCAGCAGTTTATGGAGAGGGGGCAATCAGCCCCAGCATTTT

length: 13
size: few
D: -
J: TRBJ1-1
V: TRBV14
CDR3: CASSQVRFTEAFF
DNA: TGTGCCAGCAGCCAAGTAAGGTTCACTGAAGCTTTCTTT

length: 12
size: -
D: -
J: TRBJ2-2
V: TRBV20-1
CDR3: CSLKGESGELFF
DNA: TGCAGTCTAAAGGGGGAGTCCGGGGAGCTGTTTTTT

length: 13
size: many
D: -
J: TRBJ1-2
V: TRBV5-1
CDR3: CASSLLVTDGYTF
DNA: TGCGCCAGCAGCTTGCTGGTTACGGATGGCTACACCTTC

length: 16
size: -
D: TRBD1
J: TRBJ1-6
V: TRBV4-1
CDR3: CASSKFRDSYNSPLHF
DNA: TGCGCCAGCAGCAAGTTCCGGGACAGCTATAATTCACCCCTCCACTTT

length: 15
size: few
D: TRBD2
J: TRBJ2-3
V: TRBV28
CDR3: CASSSLAGGTDTQYF
DNA: TGTGCCAGCAGTTCACTAGCGGGAGGCACAGATACGCAGTATTTT

length: 13
size: few
D: -
J: TRBJ2-4
V: TRBV9
CDR3: CASSVGDHRDQYF
DNA: TGTGCCAGCAGCGTAGGTGACCATAGGGATCAGTACTTC

length: 13
size: few
D: -
J: TRBJ1-2
V: TRBV29-1
CDR3: CSGGWGQDYGYTF
DNA: TGCAGCGGGGGATGGGGGCAAGACTATGGCTACACCTTC

length: 14
size: -
D: -
J: TRBJ1-4
V: TRBV2
CDR3: CASRVRRTNEKLFF
DNA: TGTGCCAGCAGGGTCCGGCGGACTAATGAAAAACTGTTTTTT

length: 16
size: few
D: TRBD1
J: TRBJ2-3
V: TRBV4-1
CDR3: CASSQGDRLGTDTQYF
DNA: TGCGCCAGCAGCCAAGGGGACAGGTTGGGCACAGATACGCAGTATTTT

length: 16
size: few
D: -
J: TRBJ1-5
V: TRBV7-2
CDR3: CASSLRRPTPNQPQHF
DNA: TGTGCCAGCAGCTTAAGGAGGCCCACCCCGAATCAGCCCCAGCATTTT

length: 13
size: -
D: -
J: TRBJ2-7
V: TRBV28
CDR3: CASMGTLMYEQYF
DNA: TGTGCCAGCATGGGGACACTGATGTACGAGCAGTACTTC